The following is a T cell receptor beta chain sequence with its context. This receptor's antigen is unknown. No base quality information exists; no much larger clone differs at one position. This specimen belongs to a study of a mutant IDH1 vaccine in newly diagnosed glioma (dated by TCRdb to about 2021). As for the study more broadly: In the chemotherapy-containing groups, vaccination started alongside temozolomide cycles, whereas in patients who had radiotherapy alone it started 4-6 weeks after radiotherapy. Peripheral blood was drawn at six visits: V03 (baseline), V05, V07, V10, V12 and V13. Of the approximately 30 treated patients, roughly 62% were male and approximately 38% were female, and the mean age was around 40 years. Prior to enrollment, patients had been given standard therapy consisting of radiotherapy alone, temozolomide alone, or radiochemotherapy with temozolomide, with the combination given to most patients. The week-35 safety follow-up was designated visit V12, and the week-47 end of study was designated visit V13. Longitudinal TCRB deep sequencing was performed for some 25 treated patients wherever samples were available for exploratory analyses.

Explained via the paper, the time point label denotes: week 47, end of study. A 20-mer mutant IDH1 peptide at 300 micrograms in Montanide made up each vaccine dose, which was injected subcutaneously together with topical imiquimod. Patients received eight vaccinations in weeks 1, 3, 5, 7, 11, 15, 19 and 23, corresponding to visits V03 through V10. All donors had newly diagnosed IDH1-mutant astrocytomas of WHO grade 3 or 4 that showed loss of nuclear ATRX. The samples were drawn from NOA16, a multicentre, single-arm, open-label phase I trial in Germany that tested a mutant IDH1 peptide vaccine in humans for the first time. Genomic DNA for TCRB sequencing was extracted from EDTA blood using the DNeasy Blood and Tissue Kit. CDR1 and CDR2, per the germline V gene, are MGHDK and SYGVNS. Deletion took 6 bases off V and 0 bases off J, with a span of 8 bases between the germline ends. The CDR3 numbers 13 residues from cysteine through phenylalanine. Only the CDR3 portion is preserved as DNA: 39 bases, with reading frame beginning at the first base.

The paper's findings and limits, for the study overall: The authors stated that sample limitations prevented analyses of patient blood samples from being reproduced. Changes in the top peripheral T cell clonotypes picked up by TCRB sequencing did not appear to be linked to pseudoprogression. PBMC samples for TCRB deep sequencing were selected based on availability. Immune responses induced by the vaccine were seen in 93.3% of patients across multiple MHC alleles.

Library creation used the immunoSEQ multiplex PCR assay. Rearranged TCR beta chain sequences were amplified with the hsTCRB Kit following the manufacturer's protocol. Sequencing of TCRB libraries was carried out on an Illumina MiSeq. As for the authors' bioinformatics: Demultiplexing, trimming and gene mapping were performed with the kit vendor's proprietary platform. The immuneACCESS repertoire file appears here via TCRdb, limited to in-frame rearrangements. These files lack a portion of the clones; in checked studies, under half of the deficit traces to unresolved V genes, and the cause of the others is not known. V and J calls plus clone size are reproduced from that table; the DNA served to infer D and trimming. The sample table records about 94,000 clones; roughly 90% of these occur just once. The top ten clones comprise 0.77% of the sample.

This TCR derives from a woman between 50 and 59 years old with glioma. This chain is built from TRBV25-1 and TRBJ1-2; the D region possibly corresponds to TRBD1 (5 bases align). The material was PBMCs, obtained from a glioma patient whose treatment included an IDH1 peptide vaccine. CDR3 sequence: CASSKGSNYGYTF. The nucleotides are TGTGCCAGCAGCAAGGGGTCTAACTATGGCTACACCTTC.